Following are 28 T cell receptor beta chains from one sample sequenced in a study of cytomegalovirus exposure and HLA in healthy donors. The PCR made use of 60 Vbeta and 13 Jbeta primers. Sequencing used immunoSEQ multiplex PCR; TCRdb keeps in-frame clones, though not all of them. The sample yields more than 150,000 clones, 79% seen once. Sequenced material: PBMCs. These TCRs come from a girl between 5 and 17 years old in good health and CMV-seropositive.

The genes are TRBV5-1 and TRBJ2-7; 8 nucleotides match TRBD2. Germline lookup yields CDR1 SGHRS and CDR2 YFSETQ. J gave up 2 bases and V 4 bases, and 5 bases lay outside the gene matches. The CDR3 length is 14 residues. The DNA for the CDR3 is TGCGCCAGCAGCACCATAGCGGGGCCCTACGAGCAGTACTTC. It is translated as CASSTIAGPYEQYF.

The chain recombines TRBV5-1 with TRBJ1-2, with 9 bases fitting TRBD1. Germline trimming cut 1 base from V and 8 bases from J; bases unmatched to any gene: 6. This CDR3 is 14 amino acids long. Looked up from germline, CDR1 is SGHRS and CDR2 is YFSETQ. The CDR3 spells CASSLTGGGRGYTF. CDR3 sequence (DNA): TGCGCCAGCAGCTTGACAGGGGGCGGCAGAGGCTACACCTTC.

The chain uses TRBV5-1 and TRBJ2-3, with 12 bases aligning to TRBD2. Losses at the gene ends were 0 bases for V and 3 bases for J; bases not matched to a gene: 5. The germline V gene encodes CDR1 SGHRS and CDR2 YFSETQ. The CDR3 totals 17 residues. The CDR3 protein is CASSLGTSGVGTDTQYF. CDR3 bases: TGCGCCAGCAGCTTGGGGACTAGCGGGGTCGGTACAGATACGCAGTATTTT.

The rearrangement joins TRBV18 to TRBJ2-4, with 14 bases identical to TRBD2. The V and J ends lost 2 bases and 8 bases, in that order; junction bases with no gene match: 8. The CDR3 loop spans 17 amino acids. CDR1 and CDR2 (germline): KGHSH, LQKENI. Here the CDR3 reads CASSPLSGLAGGDIQYF. CDR3 DNA sequence: TGTGCCAGCTCACCATTAAGCGGACTAGCGGGGGGCGACATTCAGTACTTC.

The chain couples TRBV6-5 to TRBJ2-3; 7 bases are a match to TRBD1. This CDR3 contains 15 residues. The germline V gene encodes CDR1 MNHEY and CDR2 SVGAGI. J was trimmed by 2 bases and V by 6 bases; bases with no gene match: 8. The CDR3: CASSHRDRSTDTQYF. The CDR3 coding sequence is TGTGCCAGCAGCCACCGGGACAGATCCACAGATACGCAGTATTTT.

This chain connects TRBV7-2 to TRBJ1-2, with D possibly being TRBD1 (5 bases). V was cut by 5 bases and J by 0 bases, with 13 bases left in between. Germline V gives CDR1 SGHTA, CDR2 FQGNSA. This CDR3 region has 15 residues. As DNA, the CDR3 is TGTGCCAGCAGCACCCGGCAGGGAACTAACTATGGCTACACCTTC. Its protein is CASSTRQGTNYGYTF. The full variable domain, rest sourced from reference TRBV7-2 and TRBJ1-2, is GAGVSQSPSNKVTEKGKDVELRCDPISGHTALYWYRQSLGQGLEFLIYFQGNSAPDKSGLPSDRFSAERTGGSVSTLTIQRTQQEDSAVYLCASSTRQGTNYGYTFGSGTRLTVV.

V gene TRBV7-9 combines with J gene TRBJ2-7; 8 bases agree with TRBD1. Germline values: CDR1 SEHNR, CDR2 FQNEAQ (reference sequence). The CDR3 has 14 amino acids. With 3 bases clipped from V and 4 bases from J, the junction kept 5 bases outside the gene matches. The CDR3 loop reads CASSFSGQGYEQYF. The CDR3 DNA reads as TGTGCCAGCAGCTTCTCTGGACAGGGATACGAGCAGTACTTC.

This clone was seen more than once but under ten times. The chain uses TRBV25-1 and TRBJ1-2, with 9 bases matching TRBD1. This CDR3 spans 17 amino acids. Germline-derived CDR1 and CDR2 are MGHDK and SYGVNS. V gave up 2 bases and J gave up 7 bases; unmatched junction bases: 14. CDR3 sequence: CASSEPGGSDRGGGYTF. Written as DNA, the CDR3 is TGTGCCAGCAGTGAACCCGGAGGATCGGACAGGGGCGGTGGCTACACCTTC.

This clone was observed once. The genes are TRBV7-8 and TRBJ1-1; 9 bases agree with TRBD1. Trimming removed 5 bases from V and 5 bases from J; junction bases left unmatched: 12. Germline V CDR1 and CDR2: SGHVS, FQNEAQ. The CDR3 loop spans 16 amino acids. CDR3: CASSKYSQGAGTEAFF. For the CDR3, the DNA is TGTGCCAGCAGCAAGTATTCACAGGGGGCTGGAACTGAAGCTTTCTTT.

This clone was seen a few times. Other DNA sequences within the sample encode an identical CDR3. The CDR3 sequence is CASSSGQGYGYTF. In DNA, the CDR3 is TGTGCCAGCAGCTCCGGACAGGGGTATGGCTACACCTTC. The J gene is TRBJ1-2, the V gene TRBV7-2, with 9 bases matching TRBD1. The CDR3 loop spans 13 amino acids. V lost 4 bases, J lost 5 bases, and 2 bases stayed unmatched. Germline CDR1 SGHTA, CDR2 FQGNSA.

V is TRBV30 and J is TRBJ2-3; TRBD2 aligns across 8 bases. The CDR3 runs to 15 residues. Looked up from germline, CDR1 is GTSNPN and CDR2 is SVGIG (reference sequence). V lost 0 bases, J lost 0 bases, and 2 bases stayed unmatched. The CDR3 loop is CAWSVASGSTDTQYF. The DNA of the CDR3 is TGTGCCTGGAGTGTCGCTAGCGGGAGCACAGATACGCAGTATTTT.

The V gene is TRBV7-9, the J gene TRBJ2-4; a weak D match, TRBD2 (5 bases). This CDR3 has 14 amino acids. CDR1 and CDR2 (germline): SEHNR, FQNEAQ (reference sequence). With 1 base removed from V and 8 bases from J, the gap between germline ends came to 12 bases. The CDR3 reads CASSLESPRDIQYF. CDR3 DNA: TGTGCCAGCAGCTTAGAGTCCCCGCGGGACATTCAGTACTTC.

The chain uses TRBV6-1 and TRBJ1-5; D may be TRBD1 (5 bases). The CDR3 runs 14 residues. V was shortened by 3 bases and J by 6 bases, with 12 bases between the two germline ends. CDR1 and CDR2 from the germline V gene are MNHNS and SASEGT. The CDR3 spells CASSDSPRGQPQHF. CDR3 nucleotides: TGTGCCAGCAGTGACTCCCCTAGGGGTCAGCCCCAGCATTTT.

The chain combines TRBV27 with TRBJ2-7; D may be TRBD2 (5 bases). The CDR3 length is 13 residues. Germline V gene data show CDR1 as MNHEY and CDR2 as SMNVEV (reference sequence). V lost 5 bases, J lost 4 bases, and 12 bases lay in between. This CDR3 reads CASSLRAGYEQYF. The CDR3 DNA follows: TGTGCCAGCAGTCTGCGGGCCGGATACGAGCAGTACTTC.

This chain joins TRBV4-3 and TRBJ1-1, with 9 bases matching TRBD1. J gave up 5 bases and V 4 bases, and 14 bases lay outside the gene matches. CDR3 length equals 17 residues. The germline gives CDR1 LGHNA, CDR2 YSLEER. The CDR3 spells CASSPQLDGDRVTEAFF. The CDR3 DNA reads TGCGCCAGCAGCCCACAGTTAGACGGGGACAGGGTGACTGAAGCTTTCTTT.

This clone has just one count. The chain recombines TRBV7-8 with TRBJ2-7; 9 nucleotides line up with TRBD2. Germline assignment: CDR1 SGHVS and CDR2 FQNEAQ. This CDR3 region has 14 residues. V was clipped by 7 bases and J by 7 bases; unmatched bases: 11. This chain's CDR3 is CASTARLAGPEQYF. In DNA form, the CDR3 reads TGTGCCAGCACGGCGCGGCTAGCGGGGCCTGAGCAGTACTTC.

J is TRBJ2-3 and V is TRBV21-1; TRBD2 is taken as the D call from the table, unchecked against the DNA. TRBV21-1 is described as a pseudogene. The CDR3 has 9 residues. Written as DNA, the CDR3 is TGTGCCAGCCCCAAACGGACTTATTTT. Translated: CASPKRTYF.

This clone was seen only a few times. The rearrangement uses TRBV5-4 and TRBJ2-2; D is perhaps TRBD1 (6 bases). Deletions cut 6 bases from V and 5 bases from J, with 8 bases between. Germline assignment: CDR1 SGHNT and CDR2 YYREEE (reference sequence). The CDR3 has 12 amino acids. CDR3 residues: CASNTGTGELFF. In nucleotides, the CDR3 is TGTGCCAGCAACACAGGGACCGGGGAGCTGTTTTTT.

J is TRBJ2-5 and V is TRBV2; 9 nucleotides match TRBD1. The J call may be mistaken, given a closer DNA end match to TRBJ2-7. This CDR3 has 13 residues. From germline, CDR1 is SNHLY and CDR2 FYNNEI. The DNA of the CDR3 is TGTGCCAGCAGACCCGGGACAGGGACCGAGCAGTACTTC. Translation: CASRPGTGTEQYF.

This chain connects TRBV29-1 to TRBJ2-5, with D hard to call. Trimming removed 4 bases from V and 2 bases from J, with 14 bases in between. The germline V gene has CDR1 SQVTM and CDR2 ANQGSEA. The length of the CDR3 is 14 residues. The CDR3 loop reads CSVVLGSSQETQYF. The CDR3 coding sequence is TGCAGCGTTGTTCTCGGGTCTAGTCAAGAGACCCAGTACTTC.

The chain has TRBV29-1 and TRBJ1-1; the D is unclear. The CDR3 extends over 10 amino acids. Germline CDR1 and CDR2: SQVTM and ANQGSEA. V lost 5 bases and J 11 bases, leaving 12 bases between the germline ends. CDR3 bases: TGCAGCGTTCTCGGTGAAGAGGCTTTCTTT. Translated: CSVLGEEAFF. Supplemented by reference TRBV29-1 and TRBJ1-1, the full variable domain reads SAVISQKPSRDICQRGTSLTIQCQVDSQVTMMFWYRQQPGQSLTLIATANQGSEATYESGFVIDKFPISRPNLTFSTLTVSNMSPEDSSIYLCSVLGEEAFFGQGTRLTVV.

The V call is TRBV4-1, the J call TRBJ2-5; the match to TRBD2 covers 7 bases. Germline values: CDR1 MGHRA, CDR2 YSYEKL. CDR3 length equals 16 residues. V lost 0 bases and J lost 4; bases outside the gene matches: 8. As DNA, the CDR3 is TGCGCCAGCAGCCAAGATCGGGGAGGGCTGGCAGAGACCCAGTACTTC. Translation gives CASSQDRGGLAETQYF.

This chain links TRBV7-2 with TRBJ2-7; the match to TRBD2 covers 8 bases. This CDR3 has 15 amino acids. J gave up 7 bases and V 7 bases, and 15 bases lay outside the gene matches. The germline CDR1 and CDR2 sequences are SGHTA and FQGNSA. The CDR3 here is CASNNEGLESEEQYF. In nucleotides, the CDR3 is TGTGCCAGCAATAACGAGGGACTAGAGTCAGAAGAGCAGTACTTC.

CDR3 sequence reads: CASSKAGASYEQYF. CDR3 nucleotide sequence: TGTGCCAGCTCAAAGGCAGGCGCATCCTACGAGCAGTACTTC. The chain uses TRBV18 and TRBJ2-7; D gene uncertain. V was clipped by 5 bases and J by 1 base, with 12 bases between them. Germline CDR1 is KGHSH and CDR2 is LQKENI. This CDR3 spans 14 amino acids.

The rearrangement links TRBV6-5 to TRBJ1-1, with D unresolved. CDR3 length: 12 amino acids. Trimming took 5 bases from V and 2 from J, leaving 6 bases between them. CDR1 and CDR2 from the germline V gene are MNHEY and SVGAGI. The CDR3: CASSESNTEAFF. In DNA form, the CDR3 reads TGTGCCAGCAGTGAGAGTAACACTGAAGCTTTCTTT.

The chain uses TRBV6-9 and TRBJ2-3; weak D call: TRBD2 (5 bases). Looked up from germline, CDR1 is MNHGY and CDR2 is SVAAGI. V lost 8 bases to trimming and J lost 0 bases, with 15 bases between them. The CDR3 loop spans 15 amino acids. CDR3 nucleotides: TGTGCCAGCTGTGCGGGCCCTGATAGCACAGATACGCAGTATTTT. Protein product: CASCAGPDSTDTQYF.

The rearrangement joins TRBV4-1 to TRBJ1-6, with D hard to call. Germline loops: CDR1 MGHRA, CDR2 YSYEKL. The V and J ends lost 0 bases and 6 bases respectively, with 6 bases between them. The CDR3 sequence is 14 residues long. The CDR3 DNA reads as TGCGCCAGCAGCCAAGAGGCCCGTAATTCACCCCTCCACTTT. This translates into CASSQEARNSPLHF.

CDR3 residues: CATTRDKTDTQYF. CDR3 nucleotides: TGTGCCACCACCCGGGATAAGACAGATACGCAGTATTTT. The chain links TRBV15 to TRBJ2-3, with a possible D match to TRBD2 (5 bases). This CDR3 comprises 13 residues. V lost 7 bases, J lost 3 bases, and 11 bases lay in between. CDR1 LNHNV and CDR2 YYDKDF come from the germline V gene (reference sequence).